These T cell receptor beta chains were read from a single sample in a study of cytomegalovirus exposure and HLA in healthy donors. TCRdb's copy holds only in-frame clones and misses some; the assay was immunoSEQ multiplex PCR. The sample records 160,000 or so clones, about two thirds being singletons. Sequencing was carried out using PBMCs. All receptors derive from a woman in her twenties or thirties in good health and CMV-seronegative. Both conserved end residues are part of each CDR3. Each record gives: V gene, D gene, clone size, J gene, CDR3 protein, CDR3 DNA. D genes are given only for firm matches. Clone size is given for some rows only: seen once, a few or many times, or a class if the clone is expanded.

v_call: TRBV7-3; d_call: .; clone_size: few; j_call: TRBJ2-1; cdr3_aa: CASSLRGSNEQFF; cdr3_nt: TGTGCCAGCAGCTTAAGAGGCAGCAATGAGCAGTTCTTC
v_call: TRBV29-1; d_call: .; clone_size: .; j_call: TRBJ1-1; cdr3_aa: CSVYEGDTEAFF; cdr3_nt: TGCAGCGTTTATGAGGGGGACACTGAAGCTTTCTTT
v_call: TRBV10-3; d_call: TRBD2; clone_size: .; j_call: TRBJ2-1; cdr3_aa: CAISEAGGSNAEQFF; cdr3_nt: TGTGCCATCAGTGAAGCGGGCGGGAGTAACGCTGAGCAGTTCTTC
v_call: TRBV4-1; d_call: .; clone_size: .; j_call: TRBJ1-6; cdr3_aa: CASSQGSSRNSPLHF; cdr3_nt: TGCGCCAGCAGCCAAGGTAGCTCTCGAAATTCACCCCTCCACTTT
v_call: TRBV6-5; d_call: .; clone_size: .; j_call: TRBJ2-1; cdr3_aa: CASSYIAAGYNEQFF; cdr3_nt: TGTGCCAGCAGTTATATTGCGGCGGGCTACAATGAGCAGTTCTTC
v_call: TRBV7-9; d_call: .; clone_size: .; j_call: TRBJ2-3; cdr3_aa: CASRNSGHLTDTQYF; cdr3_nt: TGTGCCAGCAGAAACTCGGGACACCTCACAGATACGCAGTATTTT
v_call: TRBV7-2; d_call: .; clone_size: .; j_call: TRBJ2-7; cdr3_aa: CASSSGPKRAYEQYF; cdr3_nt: TGTGCCAGCAGCTCAGGCCCCAAGCGGGCCTACGAGCAGTACTTC
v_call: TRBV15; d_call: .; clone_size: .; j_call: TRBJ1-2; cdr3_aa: CATSRGGYGYTF; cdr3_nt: TGTGCCACCAGCAGAGGAGGATACGGCTACACCTTC
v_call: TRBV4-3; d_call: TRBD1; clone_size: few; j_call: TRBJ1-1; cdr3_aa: CASSQTRGPGTEAFF; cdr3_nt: TGCGCCAGCAGCCAAACCAGGGGGCCAGGCACTGAAGCTTTCTTT
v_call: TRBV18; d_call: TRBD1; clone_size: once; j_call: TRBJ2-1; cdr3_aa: CASSPPGQVYNEQFF; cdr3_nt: TGTGCCAGCTCACCGCCGGGACAGGTATACAATGAGCAGTTCTTC
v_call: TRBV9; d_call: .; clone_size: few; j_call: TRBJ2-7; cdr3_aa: CASSPRQSSYEQYF; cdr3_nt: TGTGCCAGCAGTCCGCGACAGTCCTCCTACGAGCAGTACTTC
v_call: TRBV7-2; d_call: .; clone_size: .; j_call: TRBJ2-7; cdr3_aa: CASSLADGGSYEQYF; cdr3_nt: TGTGCCAGCAGCTTAGCGGACGGAGGGTCCTACGAGCAGTACTTC
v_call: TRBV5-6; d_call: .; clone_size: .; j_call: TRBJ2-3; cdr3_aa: CASSSPFGAGGTDTQYF; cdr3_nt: TGTGCCAGCAGCTCCCCCTTCGGAGCAGGGGGCACAGATACGCAGTATTTT
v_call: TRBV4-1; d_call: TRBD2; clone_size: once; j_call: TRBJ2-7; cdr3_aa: CASSPGSGRTSYEQYF; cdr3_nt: TGCGCCAGCAGCCCGGGGAGCGGGAGGACGTCCTACGAGCAGTACTTC
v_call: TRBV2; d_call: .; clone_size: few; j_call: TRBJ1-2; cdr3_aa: CASSEGPGRYYGYTF; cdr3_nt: TGTGCCAGCAGTGAAGGTCCAGGGAGGTACTATGGCTACACCTTC
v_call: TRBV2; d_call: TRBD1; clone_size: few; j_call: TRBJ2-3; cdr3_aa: CASSEAYRGPSTDTQYF; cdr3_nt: TGTGCCAGCAGTGAAGCGTACAGGGGTCCTAGCACAGATACGCAGTATTTT
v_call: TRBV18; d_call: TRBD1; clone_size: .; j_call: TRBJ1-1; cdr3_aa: CASSPPVDRGPEAFF; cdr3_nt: TGTGCCAGCTCACCACCTGTGGACAGGGGCCCTGAAGCTTTCTTT
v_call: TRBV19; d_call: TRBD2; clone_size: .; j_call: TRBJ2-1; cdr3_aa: CASSFNPGLAGGRNEQFF; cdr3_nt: TGTGCCAGTAGTTTTAACCCCGGACTAGCGGGAGGGCGCAATGAGCAGTTCTTC
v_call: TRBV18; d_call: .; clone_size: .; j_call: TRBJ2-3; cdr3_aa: CASSPRGGPTDTQYF; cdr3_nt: TGTGCCAGCTCACCGCGCGGAGGCCCCACAGATACGCAGTATTTT
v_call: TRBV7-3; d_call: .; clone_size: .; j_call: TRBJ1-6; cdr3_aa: CASSSYPGLNSPLHF; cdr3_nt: TGTGCCAGCAGCTCCTACCCGGGACTGAATTCACCCCTCCACTTT
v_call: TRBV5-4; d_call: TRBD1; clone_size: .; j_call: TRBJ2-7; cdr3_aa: CASSLGQGSYEQYF; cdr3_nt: TGTGCCAGCAGCCTGGGACAGGGGAGCTACGAGCAGTACTTC
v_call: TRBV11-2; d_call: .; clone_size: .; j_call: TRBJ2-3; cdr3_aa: CASSPTRELVDTQYF; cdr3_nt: TGTGCCAGCAGCCCTACTAGGGAGTTGGTAGATACGCAGTATTTT
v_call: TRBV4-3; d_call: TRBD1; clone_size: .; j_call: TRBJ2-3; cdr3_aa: CAGSSWTGESDTQYF; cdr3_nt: TGCGCCGGCAGCTCCTGGACAGGGGAATCAGATACGCAGTATTTT
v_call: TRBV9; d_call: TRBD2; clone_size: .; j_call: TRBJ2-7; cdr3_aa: CASSVDETSFHEQYF; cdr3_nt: TGTGCCAGCAGCGTAGACGAGACTAGCTTCCACGAGCAGTACTTC
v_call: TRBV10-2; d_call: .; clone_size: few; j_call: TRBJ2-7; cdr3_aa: CASKDWLVEQYF; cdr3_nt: TGCGCCAGCAAGGACTGGCTCGTCGAGCAGTACTTC
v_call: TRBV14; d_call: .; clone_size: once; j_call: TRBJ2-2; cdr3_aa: CASSQFLTGELFF; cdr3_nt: TGTGCCAGCAGCCAATTTCTTACCGGGGAGCTGTTTTTT
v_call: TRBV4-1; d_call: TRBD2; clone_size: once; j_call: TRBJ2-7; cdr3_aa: CASSQGLAEYEQYF; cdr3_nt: TGCGCCAGCAGCCAGGGACTAGCGGAGTACGAGCAGTACTTC
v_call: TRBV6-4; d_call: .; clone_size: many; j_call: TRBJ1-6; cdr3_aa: CASRGPAENSPLHF; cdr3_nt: TGTGCCAGCAGGGGGCCGGCTGAAAATTCACCCCTCCACTTT
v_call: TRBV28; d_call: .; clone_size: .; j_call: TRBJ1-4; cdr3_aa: CASIPTGATNEKLFF; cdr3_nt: TGTGCCAGCATCCCTACGGGGGCAACTAATGAAAAACTGTTTTTT
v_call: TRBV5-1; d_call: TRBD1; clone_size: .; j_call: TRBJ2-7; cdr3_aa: CASGWDSYEQYF; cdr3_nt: TGCGCCAGCGGATGGGACAGCTACGAGCAGTACTTC
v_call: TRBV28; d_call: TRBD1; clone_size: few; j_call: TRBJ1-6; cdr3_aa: CASSPGDRASPLHF; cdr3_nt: TGTGCCAGCTCCCCTGGGGACAGGGCCTCACCCCTCCACTTT
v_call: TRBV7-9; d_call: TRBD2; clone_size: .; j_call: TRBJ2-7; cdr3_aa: CASSLGASGDPGDEQYF; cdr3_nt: TGTGCCAGCAGCTTAGGTGCTAGCGGGGACCCCGGCGACGAGCAGTACTTC
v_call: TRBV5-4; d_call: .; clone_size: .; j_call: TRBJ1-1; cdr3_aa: CASTSAPDRPTIRNTEAFF; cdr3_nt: TGTGCCAGCACCTCCGCCCCCGACAGGCCAACAATTAGGAACACTGAAGCTTTCTTT
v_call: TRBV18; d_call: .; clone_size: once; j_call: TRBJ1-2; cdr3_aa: CASSPESNYGYTF; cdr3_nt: TGTGCCAGCTCACCGGAGAGTAACTATGGCTACACCTTC
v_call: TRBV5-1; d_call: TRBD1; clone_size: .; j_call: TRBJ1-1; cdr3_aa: CASSLDRGSTEAFF; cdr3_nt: TGCGCCAGCAGCTTAGACAGGGGCAGCACTGAAGCTTTCTTT
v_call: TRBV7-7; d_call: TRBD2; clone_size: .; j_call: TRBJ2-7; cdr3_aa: CASSFGGGVRQGLEQYF; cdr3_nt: TGTGCTAGCAGCTTCGGGGGGGGTGTTAGGCAGGGGCTCGAGCAGTACTTC
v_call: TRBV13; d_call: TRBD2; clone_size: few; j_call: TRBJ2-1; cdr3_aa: CASSMTSGGDNEQFF; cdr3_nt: TGTGCCAGCAGCATGACTAGCGGGGGAGACAATGAGCAGTTCTTC